This TCR beta chain came from a study of human T cells and chemical hapten exposure. Study observations and caveats: DPC sensitization left the count of TCRs above 1 in 1000 unchanged.

Time point given: patch test 1, 2 weeks after DPC sensitization. Stated treatment: therapeutic diphenylcyclopropenone sensitization with weekly scalp DPC. TCRdb analysed the RACE reads with MiXCR anew, one entry per CDR3 protein. The table includes 95,000 to 150,000 distinct CDR3 sequences, approximately 14% detected once. This CDR3 region has 13 residues. Trimming removed 2 bases at V and 3 bases at J, with 7 bases between. Germline CDR1 SEHNR, CDR2 FQNEAQ (reference sequence). This clonotype has a handful of counts. Its antigen remains unknown. Specimen: whole blood, collected in connection with sensitization to the hapten diphenylcyclopropenone (DPC). This TCR was recovered from a man aged 18 to 29 with alopecia areata. Some clones in this sample may be carry-over from other donors' samples. The chain is built from TRBV7-9 and TRBJ1-1; D not resolved. CDR3 DNA sequence: TGTGCCAGCAGCTTAACGGTGGACACTGAAGCTTTCTTT. It is translated as CASSLTVDTEAFF.